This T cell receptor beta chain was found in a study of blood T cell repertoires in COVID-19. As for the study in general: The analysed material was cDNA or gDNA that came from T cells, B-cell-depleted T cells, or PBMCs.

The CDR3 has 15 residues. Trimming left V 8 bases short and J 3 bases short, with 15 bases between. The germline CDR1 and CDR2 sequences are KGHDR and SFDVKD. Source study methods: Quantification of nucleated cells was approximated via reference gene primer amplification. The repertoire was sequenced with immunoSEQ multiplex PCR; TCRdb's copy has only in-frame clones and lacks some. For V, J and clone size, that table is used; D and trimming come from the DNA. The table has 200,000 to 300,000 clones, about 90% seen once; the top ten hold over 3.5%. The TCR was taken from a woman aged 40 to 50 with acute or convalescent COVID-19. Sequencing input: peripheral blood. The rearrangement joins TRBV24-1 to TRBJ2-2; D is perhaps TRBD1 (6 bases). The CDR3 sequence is CATTSGGRHTGELFF. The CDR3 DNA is TGTGCCACCACCTCTGGGGGCCGCCACACCGGGGAGCTGTTTTTT.